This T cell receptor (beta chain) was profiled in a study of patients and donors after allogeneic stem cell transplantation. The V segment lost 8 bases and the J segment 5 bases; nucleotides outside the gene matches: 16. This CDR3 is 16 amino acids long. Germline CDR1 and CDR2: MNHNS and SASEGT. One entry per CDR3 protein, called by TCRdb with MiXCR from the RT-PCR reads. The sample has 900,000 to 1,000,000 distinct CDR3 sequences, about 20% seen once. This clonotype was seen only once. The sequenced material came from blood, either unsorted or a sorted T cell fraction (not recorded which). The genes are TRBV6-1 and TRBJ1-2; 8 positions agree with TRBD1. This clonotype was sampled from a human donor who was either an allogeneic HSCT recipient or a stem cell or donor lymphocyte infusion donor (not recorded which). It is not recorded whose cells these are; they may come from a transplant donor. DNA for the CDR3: TGTGCCAGCGGAGGGCCCGCGTGGACAGGGCTTTATGGCTACACCTTC. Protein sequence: CASGGPAWTGLYGYTF.